This entry lists 30 T cell receptor beta chains sequenced from one sample in a study of T cell responses to AZD1222 COVID-19 vaccine. Assay used: immunoSEQ multiplex PCR; TCRdb lists only in-frame clones, some missing. The sample lists more than 85,000 clones, about 88% occurring once. Sequencing was performed on peripheral blood, taken on day 0 of AZD1222 vaccination. Every receptor here comes from an adult in good health.

The chain has TRBV5-4 and TRBJ1-5; the D gene is possibly TRBD1 (5 bases). Germline loops: CDR1 SGHNT, CDR2 YYREEE (reference sequence). Trimming removed 4 bases at V and 2 bases at J, with 10 bases between. This CDR3 comprises 14 residues. In nucleotides, the CDR3 is TGTGCCAGCAGCCCGCCGGGGGGCAATCAGCCCCAGCATTTT. Amino acids: CASSPPGGNQPQHF.

The J gene is TRBJ1-6, the V gene TRBV9; D is unclear. With 0 bases removed from V and 6 bases from J, the gap between germline ends came to 10 bases. Germline CDR1 reads SGDLS; CDR2 reads YYNGEE. The CDR3 runs to 15 residues. The CDR3 bases are TGTGCCAGCAGCGTAGCGGGAATCGGTAATTCACCCCTCCACTTT. Protein sequence: CASSVAGIGNSPLHF.

The J gene is TRBJ2-1, the V gene TRBV5-1; D is unclear. The CDR3 has 13 amino acids. Germline CDR1 and CDR2: SGHRS and YFSETQ. The V end was cut by 3 bases, the J end by 4 bases, with 8 bases between. CDR3 amino acids: CASSSDVYNEQFF. The CDR3 DNA is TGCGCCAGCAGCTCGGACGTTTACAATGAGCAGTTCTTC. The full variable domain, completed using reference TRBV5-1 and TRBJ2-1, is KAGVTQTPRYLIKTRGQQVTLSCSPISGHRSVSWYQQTPGQGLQFLFEYFSETQRNKGNFPGRFSGRQFSNSRSEMNVSTLELGDSALYLCASSSDVYNEQFFGPGTRLTVL.

V gene TRBV27 combines with J gene TRBJ1-5, with D possibly being TRBD1 (6 bases). V was cut by 5 bases and J by 2 bases, with 13 bases left in between. The germline gives CDR1 MNHEY, CDR2 SMNVEV (reference sequence). The CDR3 extends over 15 amino acids. The CDR3 reads CASSPTGQRNQPQHF. The CDR3 nucleotides are TGTGCCAGCAGTCCGACCGGACAGCGCAATCAGCCCCAGCATTTT.

The V gene is TRBV19, the J gene TRBJ2-7; 7 nucleotides agree with TRBD1. V was pared by 6 bases and J by 1 base, with 6 bases of the junction left unmatched. Per germline, CDR1 LNHDA and CDR2 SQIVND (reference sequence). The length of the CDR3 is 14 residues. Here the CDR3 reads CASRDRESSYEQYF. The CDR3 DNA reads TGTGCCAGTAGAGACAGGGAGAGTTCCTACGAGCAGTACTTC.

This chain connects TRBV4-2 to TRBJ2-2; weak D call: TRBD2 (7 bases). The germline V gene has CDR1 LGHNA and CDR2 YNFKEQ. The CDR3 is made up of 17 amino acids. Trimming pared 1 base from V and 4 bases from J, leaving 16 bases between. CDR3 amino acids: CASSQGGGGASTGELFF. The CDR3 nucleotides read TGTGCCAGCAGCCAAGGAGGGGGGGGCGCGAGCACCGGGGAGCTGTTTTTT.

The chain carries TRBV29-1 and TRBJ2-3, with 8 bases fitting TRBD2. In germline, CDR1 is SQVTM, CDR2 ANQGSEA. J lost 2 bases, V lost 1 base, and 11 bases had no gene match. The CDR3 extends over 17 amino acids. The CDR3 is CSVEGPGGRRITDTQYF. Written as DNA, the CDR3 is TGCAGCGTTGAAGGCCCGGGGGGGCGGAGAATCACAGATACGCAGTATTTT.

The rearrangement uses TRBV27 and TRBJ1-4; possible D gene TRBD1, 6 bases. Germline V gene data show CDR1 as MNHEY and CDR2 as SMNVEV (reference sequence). The CDR3 loop spans 16 amino acids. With 2 bases removed from V and 3 bases from J, the gap between germline ends came to 13 bases. This CDR3 reads CASSLRGGAANEKLFF. CDR3 coding DNA: TGTGCCAGCAGTTTAAGGGGGGGCGCCGCTAATGAAAAACTGTTTTTT.

The chain combines TRBV28 with TRBJ2-2, with D possibly matching TRBD2 (5 bases). The V gene's germline CDR1 is MDHEN and CDR2 SYDVKM. This CDR3 contains 13 residues. The germline V and J ends were trimmed by 6 bases and 7 bases, with 12 bases remaining between them. The CDR3 sequence: CASSGRVVGELFF. CDR3 coding DNA: TGTGCCAGCAGCGGGCGGGTCGTCGGGGAGCTGTTTTTT.

The CDR3 nucleotides read TGTGCCAGCAACACCCCCGGACTAGCAACAGATACGCAGTATTTT. This gives the protein CASNTPGLATDTQYF. V gene TRBV27 combines with J gene TRBJ2-3; the match to TRBD2 covers 8 bases. The CDR3 extends over 15 amino acids. The V gene end was trimmed by 7 bases and the J gene end by 3 bases; junction bases not matched to a gene: 9. Germline V gene lookup returns CDR1 MNHEY and CDR2 SMNVEV (reference sequence).

The V gene is TRBV18, the J gene TRBJ1-1; no firm D call. The V and J ends lost 6 bases and 4 bases respectively, with 12 bases between them. Germline V CDR1 and CDR2: KGHSH, LQKENI. CDR3 size: 13 residues. The CDR3: CASSRPAGTEAFF. The CDR3, as DNA: TGTGCCAGCTCGAGGCCAGCGGGCACTGAAGCTTTCTTT.

The J gene is TRBJ2-5, the V gene TRBV5-1, with 9 bases lining up with TRBD1. Germline V gene lookup returns CDR1 SGHRS and CDR2 YFSETQ. V shed 9 bases and J 4 bases; nucleotides not matched to a gene: 13. The CDR3 runs 15 residues. The CDR3 sequence: CATSSGTGYGETQYF. CDR3 nucleotide sequence: TGCGCCACCTCTTCCGGGACAGGGTATGGAGAGACCCAGTACTTC.

The chain has TRBV9 and TRBJ2-3, with D possibly TRBD1 on 7 matching bases. V lost 4 bases and J lost 3, with 15 bases in between. CDR1 is SGDLS and CDR2 is YYNGEE in the germline V gene. CDR3 length: 15 amino acids. The CDR3 region has the DNA TGTGCCAGCAGCTCGGAGGGGGCTCGGACAGATACGCAGTATTTT. Translated, it gives CASSSEGARTDTQYF.

The V gene is TRBV5-1, the J gene TRBJ2-5; 15 nucleotides match TRBD2. The V gene's germline CDR1 is SGHRS and CDR2 YFSETQ. This CDR3 comprises 16 residues. V shed 4 bases, J shed 4 bases, and the junction held 5 bases outside the gene matches. The CDR3 DNA reads TGCGCCAGCAGCATGGGGACTAGCGGGGGGTCAGAGACCCAGTACTTC. This codes for CASSMGTSGGSETQYF.

The chain recombines TRBV2 with TRBJ2-7; 10 bases align to TRBD2. Per germline, CDR1 SNHLY and CDR2 FYNNEI. V shed 7 bases and J 5 bases; nucleotides not matched to a gene: 2. There are 12 residues in the CDR3. The CDR3 is CASKAGGHEQYF. The CDR3 region has the DNA TGTGCCAGCAAAGCGGGAGGGCACGAGCAGTACTTC.

This clone has more than one count but fewer than ten. V usage is TRBV6-5 and J usage is TRBJ1-2, with D unclear. V was pared by 4 bases and J by 5 bases, with 20 bases between. The CDR3 is made up of 16 amino acids. Per the germline V gene, CDR1 is MNHEY and CDR2 is SVGAGI. This CDR3 reads CASSSPKGPAGYGYTF. CDR3 sequence (DNA): TGTGCCAGCAGTTCACCTAAAGGACCCGCGGGGTATGGCTACACCTTC.

This clone was counted only a few times. The chain joins TRBV7-9 to TRBJ2-1; 7 bases line up with TRBD2. V lost 0 bases and J lost 5; bases outside the gene matches: 13. The CDR3 is made up of 18 amino acids. CDR1 SEHNR and CDR2 FQNEAQ come from the germline V gene (reference sequence). The CDR3 reads CASSLAELGDYLNNEQFF. The CDR3 coding sequence is TGTGCCAGCAGCTTAGCGGAGTTAGGGGACTACCTCAACAATGAGCAGTTCTTC.

In DNA form, the CDR3 reads TGTGCCAGCAGTGAAGCCAAATTGGTCAGGGGAGGAACTGAAGCTTTCTTT. Its protein product is CASSEAKLVRGGTEAFF. The V call is TRBV2, the J call TRBJ1-1; TRBD1 is a possible D gene (6 bases). CDR3 length: 17 amino acids. Germline V CDR1 and CDR2: SNHLY, FYNNEI. Trimming removed 0 bases at V and 5 bases at J, with 19 bases between.

This chain connects TRBV6-2 or TRBV6-3 to TRBJ1-2; the D gene is possibly TRBD1 (5 bases). Germline CDR1 and CDR2: MNHEY and SVGEGT. The CDR3 runs 15 residues. V dropped 5 bases and J dropped 0 bases, with 13 bases sitting between them. The CDR3 loop reads CASSGGTVANYGYTF. In nucleotides, the CDR3 is TGTGCCAGCAGTGGAGGGACCGTAGCTAACTATGGCTACACCTTC.

The rearrangement links TRBV5-4 to TRBJ2-5, with 8 bases lining up with TRBD2. CDR1 is SGHNT and CDR2 is YYREEE in the germline V gene (reference sequence). V was clipped by 4 bases and J by 0 bases; unmatched bases: 8. The CDR3 has 16 residues. The CDR3 is CASSLGGGGYQETQYF. In DNA form, the CDR3 reads TGTGCCAGCAGCCTTGGTGGCGGGGGGTACCAAGAGACCCAGTACTTC. The full variable domain, its missing parts supplied by reference TRBV5-4 and TRBJ2-5, is ETGVTQSPTHLIKTRGQQVTLRCSSQSGHNTVSWYQQALGQGPQFIFQYYREEENGRGNFPPRFSGLQFPNYSSELNVNALELDDSALYLCASSLGGGGYQETQYFGPGTRLLVL.

The chain combines TRBV6-6 with TRBJ1-5, with 9 bases fitting TRBD1. Germline-derived CDR1 and CDR2 are MNHNY and SVGAGI (reference sequence). CDR3 length: 14 amino acids. The trim removed 5 bases at V and 7 bases at J, leaving 6 bases unmatched. CDR3 coding DNA: TGTGCCAGCAGTCAGGGACAGGGTCTACAGCCCCAGCATTTT. Protein sequence: CASSQGQGLQPQHF.

This chain joins TRBV6-2 or TRBV6-3 and TRBJ1-2, with 7 bases fitting TRBD1. The trim removed 3 bases at V and 6 bases at J, leaving 16 bases unmatched. Per germline, CDR1 MNHEY and CDR2 SVGEGT. This CDR3 has 17 amino acids. The CDR3 DNA is TGTGCCAGCAGTTATAGGCCGGGACAGCCACCACACCATGGCTACACCTTC. It encodes CASSYRPGQPPHHGYTF.

V gene TRBV30 combines with J gene TRBJ2-2; D is perhaps TRBD2 (6 bases). From germline, CDR1 is GTSNPN and CDR2 SVGIG (reference sequence). V lost 2 bases to trimming and J lost 6 bases, with 13 bases between them. CDR3 length equals 14 residues. CDR3: CAWSRGSIAGELFF. As DNA, the CDR3 is TGTGCCTGGAGTCGGGGGAGTATCGCCGGGGAGCTGTTTTTT.

This clone was counted between two and nine times. The rearrangement uses TRBV3-1 (or the pseudogene TRBV3-2) and TRBJ2-5; TRBD2 aligns across 7 bases. The V gene end was trimmed by 1 base and the J gene end by 5 bases; junction bases not matched to a gene: 7. This CDR3 spans 15 amino acids. Germline values: CDR1 LGHDT, CDR2 YNNKEL (reference sequence). CDR3 sequence reads: CASSQGEWGGETQYF. The CDR3 DNA sequence: TGTGCCAGCAGCCAAGGCGAGTGGGGAGGGGAGACCCAGTACTTC.

This chain joins TRBV28 and TRBJ2-3; D is uncertain. The CDR3 spans 16 residues. Germline CDR1 MDHEN, CDR2 SYDVKM. Trimming cost V 1 base and J 4 bases, with 15 bases left between them. This chain's CDR3 is CASSLSAVVPPDTQYF. The CDR3 DNA is TGTGCCAGCAGTTTATCGGCCGTAGTCCCACCAGATACGCAGTATTTT.

V gene TRBV14 combines with J gene TRBJ1-1, with D unclear. Trimming removed 2 bases from V and 4 bases from J, with 11 bases in between. The CDR3 extends over 14 amino acids. Per the germline V gene, CDR1 is SGHDN and CDR2 is FVKESK. The CDR3 DNA follows: TGTGCCAGCAGCCAAAATCTTCGGGGCACTGAAGCTTTCTTT. It translates to CASSQNLRGTEAFF. Based on the CDR3 plus reference TRBV14 and TRBJ1-1, the full variable domain is EAGVTQFPSHSVIEKGQTVTLRCDPISGHDNLYWYRRVMGKEIKFLLHFVKESKQDESGMPNNRFLAERTGGTYSTLKVQPAELEDSGVYFCASSQNLRGTEAFFGQGTRLTVV.

J is TRBJ2-7 and V is TRBV18, with D uncertain. Trimming left V 3 bases short and J 12 bases short, with 18 bases between. CDR3 length: 13 residues. Per germline, CDR1 KGHSH and CDR2 LQKENI. The CDR3 DNA reads TGTGCCAGCTCACCCGTTGACTTCCCTAAACTGTACTTC. Protein product: CASSPVDFPKLYF.

The J gene is TRBJ2-1, the V gene TRBV4-2, with 8 bases matching TRBD2. After removal of 4 bases from V and 7 bases from J, the junction contained 12 bases not matched to a gene. Germline V gene data show CDR1 as LGHNA and CDR2 as YNFKEQ. This CDR3 has 16 amino acids. The CDR3 here is CASSPGVSGKGNEQFF. CDR3 DNA: TGTGCCAGCAGCCCAGGGGTTAGCGGGAAGGGAAATGAGCAGTTCTTC.

The J gene is TRBJ1-5, the V gene TRBV2; D gene uncertain. The CDR3 runs to 19 residues. The germline gives CDR1 SNHLY, CDR2 FYNNEI. V gave up 3 bases and J gave up 0 bases, with 21 bases separating them. Here the CDR3 DNA reads TGTGCCAGCAGTGATCAGAATAGTAGGTTCAGCAATAGCAATCAGCCCCAGCATTTT. Translation gives CASSDQNSRFSNSNQPQHF.

This chain joins TRBV27 and TRBJ1-5; 12 bases match TRBD1. V shed 6 bases and J 0 bases; nucleotides not matched to a gene: 15. CDR3 length equals 20 residues. CDR1 and CDR2 from the germline V gene are MNHEY and SMNVEV (reference sequence). The CDR3 coding sequence is TGTGCCAGCAGCCCTAAACCGGGACAGGGGGCGAAATATAGCAATCAGCCCCAGCATTTT. Protein sequence: CASSPKPGQGAKYSNQPQHF.